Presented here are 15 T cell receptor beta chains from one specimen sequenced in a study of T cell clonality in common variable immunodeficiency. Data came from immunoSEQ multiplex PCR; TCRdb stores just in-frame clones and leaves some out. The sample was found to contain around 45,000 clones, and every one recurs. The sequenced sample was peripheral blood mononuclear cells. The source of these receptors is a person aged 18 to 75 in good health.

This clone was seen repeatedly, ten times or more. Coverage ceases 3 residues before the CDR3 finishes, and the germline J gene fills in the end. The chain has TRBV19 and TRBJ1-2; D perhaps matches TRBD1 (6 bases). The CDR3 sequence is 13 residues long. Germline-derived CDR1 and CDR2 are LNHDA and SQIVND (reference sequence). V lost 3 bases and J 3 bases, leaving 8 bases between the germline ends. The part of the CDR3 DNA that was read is TGTGCCAGTAGTATGGCAGGGGACTATGGC. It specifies CASSMAGDYG. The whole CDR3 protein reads CASSMAGDYGYTF.

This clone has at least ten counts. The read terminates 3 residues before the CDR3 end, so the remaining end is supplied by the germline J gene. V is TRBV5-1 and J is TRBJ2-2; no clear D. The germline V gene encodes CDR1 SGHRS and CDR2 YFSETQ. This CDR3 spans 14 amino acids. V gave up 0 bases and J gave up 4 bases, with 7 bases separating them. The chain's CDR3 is CASSLDPGTGELFF. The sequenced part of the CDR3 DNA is TGCGCCAGCAGCTTGGACCCGGGCACCGGGGAG.

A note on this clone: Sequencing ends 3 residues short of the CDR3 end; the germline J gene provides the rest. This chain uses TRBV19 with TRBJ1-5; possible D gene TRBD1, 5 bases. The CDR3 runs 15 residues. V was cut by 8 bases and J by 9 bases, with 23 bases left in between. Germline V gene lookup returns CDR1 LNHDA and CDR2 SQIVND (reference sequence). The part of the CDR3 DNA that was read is TGTGCCAGTTCACACACCAGGGCGACGTCGCGGCCC. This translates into CASSHTRATSRP. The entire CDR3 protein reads CASSHTRATSRPQHF.

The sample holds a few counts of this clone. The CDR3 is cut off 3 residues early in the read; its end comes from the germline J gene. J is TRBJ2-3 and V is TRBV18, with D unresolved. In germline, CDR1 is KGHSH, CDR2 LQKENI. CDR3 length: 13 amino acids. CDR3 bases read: TGTGCCAGCTCATCGGGTCCCCAAGAGACG. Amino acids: CASSSGPQET. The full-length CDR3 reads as CASSSGPQETQYF.

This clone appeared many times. This CDR3 reads CASSLEGGYGYTF. Partial CDR3 DNA: TGTGCCAGCAGCTTAGAAGGTGGCTATGGC. The rearrangement uses TRBV7-2 and TRBJ1-2; D is unresolved. The read ends 3 residues early relative to the CDR3; the germline J gene fills the gap. Germline values: CDR1 SGHTA, CDR2 FQGNSA. Trimming removed 1 base from V and 4 bases from J, with 7 bases in between. CDR3 length: 13 amino acids.

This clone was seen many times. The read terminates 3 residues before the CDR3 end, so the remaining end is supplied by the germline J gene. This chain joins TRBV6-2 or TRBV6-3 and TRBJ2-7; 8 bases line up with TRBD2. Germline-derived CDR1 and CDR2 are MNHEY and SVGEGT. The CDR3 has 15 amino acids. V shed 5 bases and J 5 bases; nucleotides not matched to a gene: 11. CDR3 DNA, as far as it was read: TGTGCCAGCAGTGGAAGTCTAGCGGGTTACGACGAG. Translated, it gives CASSGSLAGYDE. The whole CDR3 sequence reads CASSGSLAGYDEQYF.

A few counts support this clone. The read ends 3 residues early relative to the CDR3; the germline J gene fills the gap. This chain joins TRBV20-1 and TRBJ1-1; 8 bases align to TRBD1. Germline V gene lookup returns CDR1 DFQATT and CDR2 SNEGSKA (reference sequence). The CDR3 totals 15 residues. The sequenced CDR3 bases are TGCAGTGCCAAAGCAGGACAGGGAAGGATAGAGACA. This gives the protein CSAKAGQGRIET. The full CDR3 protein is CSAKAGQGRIETAFF.

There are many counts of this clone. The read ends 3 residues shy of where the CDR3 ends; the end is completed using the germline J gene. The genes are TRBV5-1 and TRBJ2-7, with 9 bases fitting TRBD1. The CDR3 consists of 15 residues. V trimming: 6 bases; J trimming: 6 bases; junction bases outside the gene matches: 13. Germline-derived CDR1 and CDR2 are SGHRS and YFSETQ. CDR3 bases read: TGCGCCAGCACCTGGGGGGACAGGGATTCGGGCGAG. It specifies CASTWGDRDSGE. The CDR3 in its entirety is CASTWGDRDSGEQYF.

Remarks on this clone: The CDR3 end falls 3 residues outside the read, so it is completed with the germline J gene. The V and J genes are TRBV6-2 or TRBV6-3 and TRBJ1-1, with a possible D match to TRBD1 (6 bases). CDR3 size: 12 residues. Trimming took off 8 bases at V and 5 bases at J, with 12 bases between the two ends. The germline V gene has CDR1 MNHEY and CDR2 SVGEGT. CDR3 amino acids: CASYRVGTEAFF. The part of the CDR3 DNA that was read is TGTGCCAGCTACAGGGTAGGGACTGAA.

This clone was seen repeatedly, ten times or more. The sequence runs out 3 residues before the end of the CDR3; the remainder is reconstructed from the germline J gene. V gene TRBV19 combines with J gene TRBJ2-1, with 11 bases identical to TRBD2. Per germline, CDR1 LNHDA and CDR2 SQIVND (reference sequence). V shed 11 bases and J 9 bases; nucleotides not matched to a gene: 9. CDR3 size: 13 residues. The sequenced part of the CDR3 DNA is TGTGCCTCCTCTAGCGGGGGGCCTACTGAG. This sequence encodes CASSSGGPTE. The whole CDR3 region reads CASSSGGPTEQFF.

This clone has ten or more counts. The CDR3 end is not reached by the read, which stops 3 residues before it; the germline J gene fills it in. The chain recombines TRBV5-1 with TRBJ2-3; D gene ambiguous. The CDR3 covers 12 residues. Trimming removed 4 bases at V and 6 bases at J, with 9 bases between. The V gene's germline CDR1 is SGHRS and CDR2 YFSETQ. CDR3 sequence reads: CASSPEMDTQYF. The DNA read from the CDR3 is TGCGCCAGCAGCCCAGAGATGGATACG.

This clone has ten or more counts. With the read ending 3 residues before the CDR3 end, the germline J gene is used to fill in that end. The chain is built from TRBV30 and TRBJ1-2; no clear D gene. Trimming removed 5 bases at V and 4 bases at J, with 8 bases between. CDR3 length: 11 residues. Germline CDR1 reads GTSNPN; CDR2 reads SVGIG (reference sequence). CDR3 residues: CAWRGGYGYTF. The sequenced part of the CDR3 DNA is TGTGCCTGGCGGGGAGGCTATGGC.

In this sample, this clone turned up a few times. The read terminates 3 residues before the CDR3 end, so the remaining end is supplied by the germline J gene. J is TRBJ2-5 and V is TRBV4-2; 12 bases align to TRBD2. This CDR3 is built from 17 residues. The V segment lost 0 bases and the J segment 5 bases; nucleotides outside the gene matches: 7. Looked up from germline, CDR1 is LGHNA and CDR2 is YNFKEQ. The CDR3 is CASSQDPSGGAGETQYF. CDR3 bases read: TGTGCCAGCAGCCAAGACCCTAGCGGGGGGGCAGGGGAGACC.

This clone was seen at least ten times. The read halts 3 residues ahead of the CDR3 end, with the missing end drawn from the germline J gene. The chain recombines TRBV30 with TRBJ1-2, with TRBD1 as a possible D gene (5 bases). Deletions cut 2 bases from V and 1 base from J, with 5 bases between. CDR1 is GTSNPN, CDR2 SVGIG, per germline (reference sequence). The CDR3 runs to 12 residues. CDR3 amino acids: CAWSQGNYGYTF. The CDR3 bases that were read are TGTGCCTGGAGTCAGGGTAACTATGGC. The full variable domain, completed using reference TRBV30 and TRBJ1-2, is SQTIHQWPATLVQPVGSPLSLECTVEGTSNPNLYWYRQAAGRGLQLLFYSVGIGQISSEVPQNLSASRPQDRQFILSSKKLLLSDSGFYLCAWSQGNYGYTFGSGTRLTVV.

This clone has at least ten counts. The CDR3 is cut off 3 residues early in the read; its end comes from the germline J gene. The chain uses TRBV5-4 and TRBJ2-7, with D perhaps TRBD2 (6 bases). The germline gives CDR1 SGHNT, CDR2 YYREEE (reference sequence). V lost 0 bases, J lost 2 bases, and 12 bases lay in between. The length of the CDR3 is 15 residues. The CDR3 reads CASSLARGGTYEQYF. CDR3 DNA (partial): TGTGCCAGCAGCTTGGCCCGTGGGGGGACCTACGAG.